The source of this T cell receptor (beta chain) is a study of blood T cells in healthy people across ages. The CDR3 is 15 amino acids. Trimming removed 1 base at V and 3 bases at J, with 13 bases between. Germline V gene lookup returns CDR1 LGHNA and CDR2 YSLEER. A second PCR, run for roughly 6 to 11 cycles, used a sample-barcoded 5' primer plus a J-beta primer mix. TCRdb re-called the 5' RACE reads with MiXCR, one entry per CDR3 protein. Of about 1.4 million distinct CDR3 sequences detected, approximately 60% appear once; the ten largest clones hold under 8.5%. Source material: blood. This chain uses TRBV4-3 with TRBJ2-7, with TRBD1 as a possible D gene (6 bases). The clonotype was recovered from a man in his late teens or twenties in good health. CDR3 nucleotide sequence: TGCGCCAGCAGCCAAGGGACGCGGACAGTCTACGAGCAGTACTTC. This sequence encodes CASSQGTRTVYEQYF.